The entry below describes one T cell receptor beta chain. Its target is not known. These data belong to a study of response to subunit inactivated influenza vaccine. Regarding the study as a whole: That few new T cells are recruited by each seasonal influenza vaccination was the authors' suggestion.

MiXCR was run by TCRdb on the RT-PCR reads, yielding one entry per CDR3 protein. The profile shows under 850,000 distinct CDR3 sequences, about a fifth of them singletons. Germline lookup yields CDR1 SGHRS and CDR2 YFSETQ. The CDR3 is 20 amino acids. The J segment lost 0 bases and the V segment lost 4 bases, leaving 11 bases of the junction unmatched. The gene calls are TRBV5-1 and TRBJ2-3, with TRBD2 matching 16 bases. The receptor was derived from a man between 45 and 60 years old who received an inactivated influenza vaccine. The sequencing here drew on PBMCs from blood, taken 5 days after vaccination. DNA of the CDR3: TGCGCCAGCAGCCCCATTCCCGGGACTAGCGGGAGGGCTAGCACAGATACGCAGTATTTT. Translation gives CASSPIPGTSGRASTDTQYF.